This T cell receptor (beta chain) was retrieved from a study of molecular identifiers for immune sequencing clone quantification. In the study overall: In replicates, the authors split RNA from around 18,000 or 91,000 naive CD8 cells five ways and sequenced four. Study results and limitations: A shared barcode on identical TCR molecules could lead to underestimated sizes for highly expanded clones.

TCRdb called the PCR reads again in MiXCR, with one record for every CDR3 protein. In the table there are over 85,000 distinct CDR3 sequences, around 20% of which are singletons. This CDR3 has 15 amino acids. The germline V gene encodes CDR1 PRHDT and CDR2 FYEKMQ (reference sequence). V was shortened by 7 bases and J by 5 bases, with 20 bases between the two germline ends. This clonotype was seen at least ten times. Its antigen is currently unknown. The clonotype originates from a human donor in good health. Some libraries in this study had Jurkat cell RNA spiked in. Specimen: naive CD8+ T cells from blood, with Jurkat cell RNA spiked in. Described subset: FACS-sorted CD8+CD4-CCR7+CD45RA+ naive T cells. The rearrangement links TRBV13 to TRBJ1-1, with TRBD1 as a possible D gene (6 bases). DNA of the CDR3: TGTGCCAGCATCCTCCTGGGGGGCGCGGGGACTGAAGCTTTCTTT. This sequence encodes CASILLGGAGTEAFF. The full variable domain, completed using reference TRBV13 and TRBJ1-1, is AAGVIQSPRHLIKEKRETATLKCYPIPRHDTVYWYQQGPGQDPQFLISFYEKMQSDKGSIPDRFSAQQFSDYHSELNMSSLELGDSALYFCASILLGGAGTEAFFGQGTRLTVV.